This T cell receptor beta chain was retrieved from a study of T cells in narcolepsy. On the study more broadly: Healthy controls were enrolled alongside patients with narcolepsy type 1 or type 2. General study results and limits: Autoreactive clone sequences were missing from some blood memory CD4+ repertoires. Healthy controls reportedly lacked the autoreactive clonotypes serially found in patients' blood.

Clones were sequenced by immunoSEQ multiplex PCR, and TCRdb holds only the in-frame ones, with some missing. The table has more than 20,000 clones, around 90% seen once. This CDR3 has 14 amino acids. Trimming removed 5 bases at V and 2 bases at J, with 13 bases between. CDR1 and CDR2 from the germline V gene are SEHNR and FQNEAQ (reference sequence). A word on this clone: Its antigen is as yet unknown.

The clonotype originates from a human donor with narcolepsy. Sequenced: CD45RA- memory CD4+ T cells from PBMCs. The chain uses TRBV7-9 and TRBJ2-7; D possibly corresponds to TRBD1 (6 bases). Here the CDR3 DNA reads TGTGCCAGCAGCACCGACAGGTCCACCTACGAGCAGTACTTC. The encoded protein is CASSTDRSTYEQYF.